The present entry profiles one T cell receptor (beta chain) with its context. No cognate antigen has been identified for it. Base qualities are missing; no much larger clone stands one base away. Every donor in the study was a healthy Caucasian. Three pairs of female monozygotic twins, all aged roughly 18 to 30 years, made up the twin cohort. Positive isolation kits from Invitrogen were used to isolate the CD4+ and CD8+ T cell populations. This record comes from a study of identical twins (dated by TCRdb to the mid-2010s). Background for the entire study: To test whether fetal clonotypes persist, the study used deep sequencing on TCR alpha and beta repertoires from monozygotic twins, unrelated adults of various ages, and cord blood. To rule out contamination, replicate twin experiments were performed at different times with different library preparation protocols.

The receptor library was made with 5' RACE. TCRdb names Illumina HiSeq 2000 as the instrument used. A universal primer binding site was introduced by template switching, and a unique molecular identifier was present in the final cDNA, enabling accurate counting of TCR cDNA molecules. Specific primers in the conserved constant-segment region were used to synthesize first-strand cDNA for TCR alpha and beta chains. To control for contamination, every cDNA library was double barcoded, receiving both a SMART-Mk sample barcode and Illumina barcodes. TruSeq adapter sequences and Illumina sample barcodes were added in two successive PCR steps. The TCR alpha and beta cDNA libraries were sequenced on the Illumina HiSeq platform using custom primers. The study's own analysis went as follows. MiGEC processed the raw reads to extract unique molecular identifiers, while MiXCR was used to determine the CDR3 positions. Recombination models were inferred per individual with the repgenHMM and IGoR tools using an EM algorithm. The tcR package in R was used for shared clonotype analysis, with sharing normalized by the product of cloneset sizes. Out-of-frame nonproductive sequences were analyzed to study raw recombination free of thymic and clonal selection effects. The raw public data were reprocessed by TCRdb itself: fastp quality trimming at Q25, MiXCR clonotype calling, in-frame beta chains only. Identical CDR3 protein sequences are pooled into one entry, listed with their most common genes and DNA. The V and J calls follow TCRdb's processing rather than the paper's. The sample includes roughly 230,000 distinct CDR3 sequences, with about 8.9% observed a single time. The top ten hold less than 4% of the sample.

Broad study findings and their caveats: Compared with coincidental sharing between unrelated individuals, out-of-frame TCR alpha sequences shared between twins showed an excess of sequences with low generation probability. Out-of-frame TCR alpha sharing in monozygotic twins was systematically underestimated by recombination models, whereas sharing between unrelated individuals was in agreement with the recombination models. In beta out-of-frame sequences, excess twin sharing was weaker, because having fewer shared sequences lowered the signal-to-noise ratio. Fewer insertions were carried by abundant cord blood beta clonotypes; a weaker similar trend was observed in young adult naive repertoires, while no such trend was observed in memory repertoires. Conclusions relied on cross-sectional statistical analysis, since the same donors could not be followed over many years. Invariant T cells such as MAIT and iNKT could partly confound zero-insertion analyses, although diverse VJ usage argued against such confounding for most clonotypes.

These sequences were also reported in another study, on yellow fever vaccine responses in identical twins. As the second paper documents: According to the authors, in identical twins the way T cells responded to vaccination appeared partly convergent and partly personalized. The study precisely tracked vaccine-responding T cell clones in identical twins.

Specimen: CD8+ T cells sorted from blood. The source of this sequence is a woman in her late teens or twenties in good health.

The CDR3 reads CASSLVGTLGQYF. The DNA reads TGTGCCAGCAGCTTGGTAGGAACCCTCGGGCAGTACTTC. The V and J segments used are TRBV5-6 and TRBJ2-7, with the D gene too uncertain to name. V is clipped by 0 bases and J by 9 bases, and the sequence between their germline boundaries is 13 bases long. Spanning cysteine to phenylalanine, the CDR3 consists of 13 amino acids. Only the CDR3 region is kept as DNA, spanning 39 bases read in frame from base 1. From the germline V gene, CDR1 is SGHDT and CDR2 is YYEEEE.